The clone carrying this T cell receptor beta chain was found a few times. V lost 2 bases and J 6 bases, leaving 13 bases between the germline ends. This CDR3 has 14 amino acids. CDR1 is LGHDT, CDR2 YNNKEL, per germline (reference sequence). This specimen belongs to a study of blood T cell repertoires in COVID-19. Profiling relied on immunoSEQ multiplex PCR, and the TCRdb table lists in-frame clones only, not all of them. The table includes about 430,000 clones, 88% detected once. Participant-reported clinical history was the basis for cohort assignment. The chain carries TRBV3-1 (or the pseudogene TRBV3-2) and TRBJ1-1; TRBD1 is a possible D gene (6 bases). This TCR was sampled from a woman younger than 30 who had been exposed to COVID-19. Sequencing was performed on PBMCs or T cells enriched from blood (not recorded which). CDR3 in DNA: TGTGCCAGCAGCCAACAGGGGTTTCTTGCTGAAGCTTTCTTT. Its translation: CASSQQGFLAEAFF.